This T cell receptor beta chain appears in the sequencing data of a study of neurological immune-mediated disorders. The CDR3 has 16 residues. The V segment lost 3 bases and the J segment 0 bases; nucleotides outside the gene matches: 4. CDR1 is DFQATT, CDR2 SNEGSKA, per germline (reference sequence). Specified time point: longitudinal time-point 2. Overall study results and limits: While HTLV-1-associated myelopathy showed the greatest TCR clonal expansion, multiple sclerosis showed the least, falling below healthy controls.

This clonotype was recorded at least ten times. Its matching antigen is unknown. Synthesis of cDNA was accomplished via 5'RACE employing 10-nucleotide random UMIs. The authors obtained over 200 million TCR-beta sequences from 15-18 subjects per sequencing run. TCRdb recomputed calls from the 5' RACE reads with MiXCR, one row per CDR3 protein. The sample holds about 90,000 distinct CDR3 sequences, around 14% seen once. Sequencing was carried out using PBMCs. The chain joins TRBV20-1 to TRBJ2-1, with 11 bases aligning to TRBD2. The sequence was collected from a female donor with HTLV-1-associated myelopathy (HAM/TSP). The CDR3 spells CSARSSGGFSYNEQFF. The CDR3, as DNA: TGCAGTGCTAGGTCTAGCGGGGGGTTCTCCTACAATGAGCAGTTCTTC.